This entry lists 5 T cell receptor beta chains sequenced from one sample in a study of shared clonotypes between healthy human individuals. Naive CD8 cells were CD45RO-negative, positively selected for CCR7, excluding terminally differentiated effector memory CD45RA+ cells. The repertoire was sequenced with immunoSEQ multiplex PCR; TCRdb's copy has only in-frame clones and lacks some. Of about 2.1 million clones in the sample, 90% to 95% were seen once. Sequenced sample: naive CD8+ T cells from PBMCs. The receptor source for this set is a man between 18 and 35 years old in good health. Some clones in this sample may be carry-over from other donors' samples.

The chain employs TRBV5-5 and TRBJ2-5; 11 positions agree with TRBD2. V gave up 4 bases and J gave up 1 base; unmatched junction bases: 9. CDR1 SGHKS and CDR2 YYEKEE come from the germline V gene (reference sequence). The CDR3 is 17 amino acids. The CDR3 nucleotides read TGTGCCAGCAGCGCGGGACTAGCGGAAAACTTCCAAGAGACCCAGTACTTC. Residues: CASSAGLAENFQETQYF.

This clone was detected a few times. The chain recombines TRBV2 with TRBJ1-1, with D uncertain. The germline V gene has CDR1 SNHLY and CDR2 FYNNEI. This CDR3 spans 14 amino acids. Between the trimmed V and J ends, which lost 4 bases and 4 bases, there was a span of 13 bases. CDR3 residues: CASSGPGLGTEAFF. CDR3 nucleotide sequence: TGTGCCAGCAGTGGTCCGGGCTTGGGCACTGAAGCTTTCTTT.

The chain is built from TRBV15 and TRBJ2-7; 7 bases match TRBD1. V dropped 2 bases and J dropped 13; count of bases not matched to a gene: 8. The CDR3 runs to 12 residues. CDR1 is LNHNV and CDR2 is YYDKDF in the germline V gene (reference sequence). This CDR3 is CATSRSGQVLYF. The CDR3 region has the DNA TGTGCCACCAGCAGATCAGGACAGGTCCTTTACTTC.

This clone was detected a few times. The chain has TRBV7-9 and TRBJ1-1, with D hard to call. The germline V gene has CDR1 SEHNR and CDR2 FQNEAQ (reference sequence). With 3 bases removed from V and 1 base from J, the gap between germline ends came to 12 bases. CDR3 size: 15 residues. As DNA, the CDR3 is TGTGCCAGCAGCTTCTACCTAGGCCGGAACACTGAAGCTTTCTTT. Amino acid sequence: CASSFYLGRNTEAFF.

The gene calls are TRBV9 and TRBJ2-7, with D possibly matching TRBD1 (5 bases). Per germline, CDR1 SGDLS and CDR2 YYNGEE. The V and J ends lost 0 bases and 5 bases respectively, with 21 bases between them. The CDR3 has 17 amino acids. CDR3 loop: CASSVVGKGSVGHEQYF. The CDR3 bases are TGTGCCAGCAGCGTAGTGGGCAAGGGGTCTGTCGGCCACGAGCAGTACTTC.